The clone carrying this T cell receptor beta chain was recorded at least ten times. These data originate in a study of cytomegalovirus exposure and HLA in healthy donors. Sequencing used immunoSEQ multiplex PCR; TCRdb keeps in-frame clones, though not all of them. The sample carries approximately 140,000 clones, about 86% recorded once. The receptor was derived from a man aged 18 to 29 in good health and CMV-seronegative. Material for sequencing was PBMCs.

The DNA for the CDR3 is TGCGCCAGCAGCCAAGATAGCGGGGCTGGGGCCAACGTCCTGACTTTC. Residues: CASSQDSGAGANVLTF. The J gene is TRBJ2-6, the V gene TRBV4-3; 8 nucleotides agree with TRBD2. CDR3 length: 16 residues. From germline, CDR1 is LGHNA and CDR2 YSLEER. Trimming cost V 0 bases and J 2 bases; bases outside gene matches: 0.